The TCR beta chain under discussion was sequenced for a study of blood T cell repertoires in COVID-19. Study at large: Some COVID-19 samples were acute and others convalescent; all came from the United States, Italy and Spain. PBMCs, B-cell-depleted T cells, or T cells provided the cDNA or gDNA that made up the material.

The CDR3 is made up of 15 amino acids. Germline V gene data show CDR1 as SNHLY and CDR2 as FYNNEI. V lost 6 bases, J lost 0 bases, and 3 bases stayed unmatched. The sample holds a few counts of this clone. Original data processing: Quantification of nucleated cells was approximated via reference gene primer amplification. Sequencing used immunoSEQ multiplex PCR; TCRdb keeps in-frame clones, though not all of them. That table is the source of V, J and clone size, and D and trimming were worked out from the DNA. The sample comprises some 51,000 clones, more than 80% of which are singletons, and around an eighth rests with the top ten.

The TCR originated in a human donor with active COVID-19. The donor label of this sample is uncertain. The chain couples TRBV2 to TRBJ1-4, with 8 positions matching TRBD1. Material: peripheral blood. The CDR3 reads CASSPDRATNEKLFF. CDR3 DNA sequence: TGTGCCAGCAGCCCGGACAGGGCAACTAATGAAAAACTGTTTTTT.